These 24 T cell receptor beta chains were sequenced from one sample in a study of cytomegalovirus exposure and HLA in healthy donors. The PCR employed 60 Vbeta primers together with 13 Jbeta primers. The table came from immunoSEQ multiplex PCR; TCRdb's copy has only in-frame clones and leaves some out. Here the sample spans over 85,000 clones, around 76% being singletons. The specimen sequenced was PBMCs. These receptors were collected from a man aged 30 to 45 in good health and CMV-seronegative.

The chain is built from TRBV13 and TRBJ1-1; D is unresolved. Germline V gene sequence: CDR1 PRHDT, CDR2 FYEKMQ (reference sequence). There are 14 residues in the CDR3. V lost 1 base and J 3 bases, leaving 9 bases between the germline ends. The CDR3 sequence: CASSLALSDTEAFF. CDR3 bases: TGTGCCAGCAGCTTAGCGTTGTCCGACACTGAAGCTTTCTTT.

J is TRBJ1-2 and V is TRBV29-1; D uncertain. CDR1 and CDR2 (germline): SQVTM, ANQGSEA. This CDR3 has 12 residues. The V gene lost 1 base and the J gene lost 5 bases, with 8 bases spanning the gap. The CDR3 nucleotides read TGCAGCGTTGAAGTAATCAGTTATGGCTACACCTTC. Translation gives CSVEVISYGYTF.

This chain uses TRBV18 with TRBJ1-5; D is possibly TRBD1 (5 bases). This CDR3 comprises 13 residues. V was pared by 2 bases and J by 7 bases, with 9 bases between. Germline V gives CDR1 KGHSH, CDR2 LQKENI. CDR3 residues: CASSPGADQPQHF. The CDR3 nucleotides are TGTGCCAGCTCACCAGGGGCAGACCAGCCCCAGCATTTT.

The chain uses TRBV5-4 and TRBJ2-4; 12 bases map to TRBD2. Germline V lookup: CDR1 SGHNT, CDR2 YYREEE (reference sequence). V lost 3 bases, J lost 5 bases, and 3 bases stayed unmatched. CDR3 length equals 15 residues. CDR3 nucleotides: TGTGCCAGCAGCTCTCGGACTAGCGGGGAAAACATTCAGTACTTC. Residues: CASSSRTSGENIQYF.

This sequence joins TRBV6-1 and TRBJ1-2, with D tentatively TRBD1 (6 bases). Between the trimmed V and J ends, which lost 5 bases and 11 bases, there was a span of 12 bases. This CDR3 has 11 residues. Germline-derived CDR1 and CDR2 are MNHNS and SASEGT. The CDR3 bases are TGTGCCAGCAGTCGGACAGCAGCTTACACCTTC. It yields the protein CASSRTAAYTF.

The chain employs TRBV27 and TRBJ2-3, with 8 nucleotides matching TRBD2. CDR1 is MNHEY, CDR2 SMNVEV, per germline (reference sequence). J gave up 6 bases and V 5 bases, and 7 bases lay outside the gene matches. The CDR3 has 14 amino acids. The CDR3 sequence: CASSGREAWDTQYF. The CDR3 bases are TGTGCCAGCAGTGGGCGGGAGGCATGGGATACGCAGTATTTT.

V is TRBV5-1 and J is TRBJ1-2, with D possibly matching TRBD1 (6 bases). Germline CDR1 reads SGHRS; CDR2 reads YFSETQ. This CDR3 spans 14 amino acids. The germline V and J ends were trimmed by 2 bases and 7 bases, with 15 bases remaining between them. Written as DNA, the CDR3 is TGCGCCAGCAGCTTTAACGGGGGGCTGGGTGGCTACACCTTC. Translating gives CASSFNGGLGGYTF.

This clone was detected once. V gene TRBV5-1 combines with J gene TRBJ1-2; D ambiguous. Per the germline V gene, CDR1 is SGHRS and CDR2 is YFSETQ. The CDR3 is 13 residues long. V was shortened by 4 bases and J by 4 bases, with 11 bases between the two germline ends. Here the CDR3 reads CASSPNHVYGYTF. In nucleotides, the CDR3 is TGCGCCAGCAGCCCTAATCATGTCTATGGCTACACCTTC.

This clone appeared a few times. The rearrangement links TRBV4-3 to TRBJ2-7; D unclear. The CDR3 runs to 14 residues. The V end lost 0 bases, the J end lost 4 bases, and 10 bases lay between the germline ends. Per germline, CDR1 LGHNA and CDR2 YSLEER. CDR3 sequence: CASSQDSVGYEQYF. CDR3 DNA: TGCGCCAGCAGCCAAGACTCAGTTGGTTACGAGCAGTACTTC.

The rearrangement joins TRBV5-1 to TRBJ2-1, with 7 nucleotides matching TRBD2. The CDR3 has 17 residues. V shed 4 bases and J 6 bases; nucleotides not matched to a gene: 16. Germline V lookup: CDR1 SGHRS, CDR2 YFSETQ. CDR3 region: CASSPGGVRERRNEQFF. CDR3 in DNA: TGCGCCAGCAGCCCCGGTGGGGTGCGGGAGAGACGCAATGAGCAGTTCTTC.

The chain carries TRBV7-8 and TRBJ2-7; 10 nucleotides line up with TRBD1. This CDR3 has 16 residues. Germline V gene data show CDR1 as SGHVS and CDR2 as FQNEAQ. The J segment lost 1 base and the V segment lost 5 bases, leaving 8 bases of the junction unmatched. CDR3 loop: CASSPARQGASYEQYF. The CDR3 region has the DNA TGTGCCAGCAGCCCCGCAAGACAGGGGGCATCCTACGAGCAGTACTTC.

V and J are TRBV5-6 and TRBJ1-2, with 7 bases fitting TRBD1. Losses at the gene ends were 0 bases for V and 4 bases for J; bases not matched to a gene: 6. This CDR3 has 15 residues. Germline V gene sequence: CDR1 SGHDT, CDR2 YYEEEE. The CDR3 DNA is TGTGCCAGCAGCTTGGGGGGACAGTCACTCTATGGCTACACCTTC. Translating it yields CASSLGGQSLYGYTF.

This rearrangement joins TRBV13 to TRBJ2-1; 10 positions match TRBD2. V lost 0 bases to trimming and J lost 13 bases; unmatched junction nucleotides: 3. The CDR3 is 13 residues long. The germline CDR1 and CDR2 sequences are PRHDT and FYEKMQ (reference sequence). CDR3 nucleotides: TGTGCCAGCAGCTTAGGGCTAGCGGGGGATCAGTTCTTC. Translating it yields CASSLGLAGDQFF.

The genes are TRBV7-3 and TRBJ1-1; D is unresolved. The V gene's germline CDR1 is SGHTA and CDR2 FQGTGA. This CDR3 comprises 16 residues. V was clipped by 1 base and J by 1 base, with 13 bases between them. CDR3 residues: CASSLKRGVQNTEAFF. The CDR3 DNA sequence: TGTGCCAGCAGCTTAAAGCGCGGGGTCCAGAACACTGAAGCTTTCTTT. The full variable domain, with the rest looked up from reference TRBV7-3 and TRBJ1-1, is GAGVSQTPSNKVTEKGKYVELRCDPISGHTALYWYRQSLGQGPEFLIYFQGTGAADDSGLPNDRFFAVRPEGSVSTLKIQRTERGDSAVYLCASSLKRGVQNTEAFFGQGTRLTVV.

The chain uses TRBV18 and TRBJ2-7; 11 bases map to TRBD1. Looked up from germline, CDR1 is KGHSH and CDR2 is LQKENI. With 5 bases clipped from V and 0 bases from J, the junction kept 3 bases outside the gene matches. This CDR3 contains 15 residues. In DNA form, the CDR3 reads TGTGCCAGCTCAACCGGGACAGGGGGCTCCTACGAGCAGTACGTC. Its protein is CASSTGTGGSYEQYV.

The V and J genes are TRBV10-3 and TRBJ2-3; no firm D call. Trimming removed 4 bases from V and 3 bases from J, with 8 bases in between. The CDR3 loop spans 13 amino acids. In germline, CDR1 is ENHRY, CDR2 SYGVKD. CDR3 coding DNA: TGTGCCATCAGTGTGGCACGTACAGATACGCAGTATTTT. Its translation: CAISVARTDTQYF.

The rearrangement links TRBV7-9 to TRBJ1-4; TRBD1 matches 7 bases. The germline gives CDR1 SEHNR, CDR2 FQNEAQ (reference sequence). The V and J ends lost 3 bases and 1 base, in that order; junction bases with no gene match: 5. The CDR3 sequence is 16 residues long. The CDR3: CASSFTGAGTNEKLFF. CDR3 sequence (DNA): TGTGCCAGCAGCTTTACAGGGGCGGGAACTAATGAAAAACTGTTTTTT.

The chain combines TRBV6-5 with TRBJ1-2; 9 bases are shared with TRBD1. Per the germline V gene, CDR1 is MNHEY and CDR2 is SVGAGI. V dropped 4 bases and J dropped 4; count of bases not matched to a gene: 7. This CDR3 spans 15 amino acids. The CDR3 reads CASSLGTGGAYGYTF. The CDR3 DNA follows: TGTGCCAGCAGTTTGGGCACAGGGGGCGCCTATGGCTACACCTTC.

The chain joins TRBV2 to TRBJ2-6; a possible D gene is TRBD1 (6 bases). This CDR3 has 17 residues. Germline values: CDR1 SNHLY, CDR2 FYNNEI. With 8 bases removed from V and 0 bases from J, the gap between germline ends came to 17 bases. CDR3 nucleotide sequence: TGTGCCAGCTTGTTACAGGGTTCGGGCTCTGGGGCCAACGTCCTGACTTTC. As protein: CASLLQGSGSGANVLTF.

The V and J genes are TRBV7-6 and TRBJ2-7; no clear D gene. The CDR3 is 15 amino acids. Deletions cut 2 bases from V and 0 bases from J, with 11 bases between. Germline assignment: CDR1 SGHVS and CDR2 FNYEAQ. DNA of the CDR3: TGTGCCAGCAGCTTAACCCCAGTCCACTCCTACGAGCAGTACTTC. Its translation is CASSLTPVHSYEQYF. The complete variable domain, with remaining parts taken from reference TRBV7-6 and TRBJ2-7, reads GAGVSQSPRYKVTKRGQDVALRCDPISGHVSLYWYRQALGQGPEFLTYFNYEAQQDKSGLPNDRFSAERPEGSISTLTIQRTEQRDSAMYRCASSLTPVHSYEQYFGPGTRLTVT.

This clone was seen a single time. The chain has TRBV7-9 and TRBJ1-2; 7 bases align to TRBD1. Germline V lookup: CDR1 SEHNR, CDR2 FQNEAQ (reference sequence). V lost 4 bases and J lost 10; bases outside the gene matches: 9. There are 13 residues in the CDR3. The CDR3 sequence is CASSSDRDNHYTF. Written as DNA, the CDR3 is TGTGCCAGCAGCTCCGACAGGGACAACCACTACACCTTC.

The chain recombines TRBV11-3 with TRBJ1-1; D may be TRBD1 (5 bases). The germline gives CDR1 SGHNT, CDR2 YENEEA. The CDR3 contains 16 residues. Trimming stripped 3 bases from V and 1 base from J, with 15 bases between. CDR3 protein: CASSFGHAKENTEAFF. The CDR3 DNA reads TGTGCCAGCAGCTTCGGACACGCGAAAGAGAACACTGAAGCTTTCTTT.

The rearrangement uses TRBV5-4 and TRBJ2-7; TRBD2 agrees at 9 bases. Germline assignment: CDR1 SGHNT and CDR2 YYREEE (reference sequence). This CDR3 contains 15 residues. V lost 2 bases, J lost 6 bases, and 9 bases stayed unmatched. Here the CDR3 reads CASSFAGGPPGEQYV. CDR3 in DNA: TGTGCCAGCAGCTTTGCGGGAGGGCCTCCGGGCGAGCAGTACGTC.

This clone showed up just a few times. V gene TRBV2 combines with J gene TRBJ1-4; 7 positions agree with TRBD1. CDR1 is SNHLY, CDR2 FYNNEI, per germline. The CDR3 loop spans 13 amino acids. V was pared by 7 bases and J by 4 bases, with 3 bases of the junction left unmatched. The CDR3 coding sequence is TGTGCCAGCACGCAGGGGGTTAATGAAAAACTGTTTTTT. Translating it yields CASTQGVNEKLFF.